What follows are 21 T cell receptor beta chains derived from one specimen sequenced in a study of blood T cell repertoires in COVID-19. Sequenced by immunoSEQ multiplex PCR; TCRdb stores in-frame clones only, minus some. The profile shows about 59,000 clones, roughly 80% of them singletons. Material for sequencing was peripheral blood. The receptors were sampled from a human donor in a cohort sampled during active COVID-19.

This rearrangement joins TRBV6-5 to TRBJ2-1; 10 positions agree with TRBD2. V shed 1 base, J shed 6 bases, and the junction held 3 bases outside the gene matches. Germline loops: CDR1 MNHEY, CDR2 SVGAGI. CDR3 size: 15 residues. CDR3 coding DNA: TGTGCCAGCAGTTACTTTGGGACTAGCGTCAATGAGCAGTTCTTC. Translated, it gives CASSYFGTSVNEQFF.

The V call is TRBV9, the J call TRBJ2-1; a weak D match, TRBD1 (6 bases). V lost 3 bases and J 8 bases, leaving 12 bases between the germline ends. CDR1 is SGDLS, CDR2 YYNGEE, per germline. The CDR3 is made up of 13 amino acids. The DNA of the CDR3 is TGTGCCAGCAGCGCGGGACATTCTTATGAGCAGTTCTTC. As protein: CASSAGHSYEQFF.

The J gene is TRBJ2-2, the V gene TRBV6-4, with D perhaps TRBD2 (6 bases). The V gene lost 3 bases and the J gene lost 3 bases, with 8 bases spanning the gap. Germline V gives CDR1 MRHNA, CDR2 SNTAGT. CDR3 length equals 14 residues. For the CDR3, the DNA is TGTGCCAGCAGTGAGGCTAGCGACACCGGGGAGCTGTTTTTT. Encoded protein: CASSEASDTGELFF.

The genes are TRBV4-3 and TRBJ2-6, with 7 bases fitting TRBD2. The CDR3 totals 16 residues. Trimming took 4 bases from V and 4 from J; bases not matched to a gene: 7. Germline V CDR1 and CDR2: LGHNA, YSLEER. The CDR3 loop is CASSPRGDGGANVLTF. DNA for the CDR3: TGCGCCAGCAGCCCCCGGGGGGACGGGGGGGCCAACGTCCTGACTTTC.

This chain uses TRBV9 with TRBJ1-1; D is possibly TRBD1 (5 bases). The CDR3 contains 13 residues. Looked up from germline, CDR1 is SGDLS and CDR2 is YYNGEE. Trimming took off 4 bases at V and 5 bases at J, with 12 bases between the two ends. The CDR3 reads CASSSRVRTEAFF. DNA of the CDR3: TGTGCCAGCAGCTCCAGGGTACGTACTGAAGCTTTCTTT.

The rearrangement uses TRBV6-5 and TRBJ2-5, with 10 bases that match TRBD1. The V gene end was trimmed by 8 bases and the J gene end by 4 bases; junction bases not matched to a gene: 7. Germline CDR1 MNHEY, CDR2 SVGAGI. The CDR3 has 14 amino acids. The CDR3 sequence is CASVGQGGVETQYF. CDR3 nucleotides: TGTGCCAGCGTCGGACAGGGGGGAGTAGAGACCCAGTACTTC.

This chain uses TRBV28 with TRBJ1-6, with D unclear. Trimming left V 2 bases short and J 10 bases short, with 9 bases between. The CDR3 loop spans 13 amino acids. Germline V gene lookup returns CDR1 MDHEN and CDR2 SYDVKM. CDR3 bases: TGTGCCAGCAGTTTACCCCATCGGTCACCCCTCCACTTT. It codes for CASSLPHRSPLHF.

The chain uses TRBV6-4 and TRBJ2-1; 9 bases fit TRBD2. From germline, CDR1 is MRHNA and CDR2 SNTAGT. The CDR3 contains 14 residues. V was clipped by 6 bases and J by 2 bases; unmatched bases: 2. In DNA, the CDR3 is TGTGCCAGCAGCGCTAGCGGGGCCTACAATGAGCAGTTCTTC. Translating gives CASSASGAYNEQFF.

This chain connects TRBV15 to TRBJ2-7; no reliable D call. The CDR3 extends over 15 amino acids. V was cut by 0 bases and J by 1 base, with 10 bases left in between. Germline CDR1 is LNHNV and CDR2 is YYDKDF (reference sequence). The CDR3 DNA follows: TGTGCCACCAGCAGAGATCGCAGTCCTTCCTACGAGCAGTACTTC. It is translated as CATSRDRSPSYEQYF.

The chain combines TRBV30 with TRBJ1-5, with a weak D call TRBD1 (6 bases). The length of the CDR3 is 18 residues. Germline CDR1 reads GTSNPN; CDR2 reads SVGIG (reference sequence). The V end was cut by 5 bases, the J end by 0 bases, with 23 bases between. The CDR3 reads CAWSSRGSGVISNQPQHF. The CDR3 DNA follows: TGTGCCTGGTCCTCCAGGGGCAGTGGCGTGATTAGCAATCAGCCCCAGCATTTT. The variable domain in full, with the rest retrieved from reference TRBV30 and TRBJ1-5, is SQTIHQWPATLVQPVGSPLSLECTVEGTSNPNLYWYRQAAGRGLQLLFYSVGIGQISSEVPQNLSASRPQDRQFILSSKKLLLSDSGFYLCAWSSRGSGVISNQPQHFGDGTRLSIL.

This clone is medium-sized. This sequence joins TRBV19 and TRBJ2-7, with D possibly matching TRBD1 (6 bases). Germline V gene sequence: CDR1 LNHDA, CDR2 SQIVND (reference sequence). V was trimmed by 4 bases and J by 3 bases, leaving 13 bases between them. The CDR3 is 14 amino acids. CDR3 sequence reads: CASSSAGQSYEQYF. Here the CDR3 DNA reads TGTGCCAGTAGTAGCGCAGGACAGAGCTACGAGCAGTACTTC.

The gene calls are TRBV9 and TRBJ1-6; no firm D call. Germline V gene data show CDR1 as SGDLS and CDR2 as YYNGEE. The CDR3 is 14 residues long. V was clipped by 4 bases and J by 9 bases, with 14 bases between them. DNA of the CDR3: TGTGCCAGCAGCACCCGCTACGATCGTTCACCCCTCCACTTT. Its protein product is CASSTRYDRSPLHF.

V is TRBV28 and J is TRBJ1-1; D is unresolved. Per the germline V gene, CDR1 is MDHEN and CDR2 is SYDVKM. CDR3 length: 14 amino acids. V was cut by 5 bases and J by 4 bases, with 14 bases left in between. This chain's CDR3 is CASSLPLGSTEAFF. CDR3 DNA: TGTGCCAGCAGTCTTCCCTTGGGGAGCACTGAAGCTTTCTTT.

This clone was picked up one time. The V and J genes are TRBV7-2 and TRBJ2-3; 11 bases are a match to TRBD2. CDR3 length: 14 amino acids. The V segment lost 5 bases and the J segment 4 bases; nucleotides outside the gene matches: 2. Germline V lookup: CDR1 SGHTA, CDR2 FQGNSA. CDR3 loop: CASSTGLAADTQYF. The CDR3 bases are TGTGCCAGCAGCACGGGACTAGCGGCAGATACGCAGTATTTT.

This clone is medium-sized in the sample. CDR3: CASKEGLDYNEQFF. DNA of the CDR3: TGTGCCAGTAAGGAGGGACTGGACTACAATGAGCAGTTCTTC. V and J are TRBV19 and TRBJ2-1; tentatively, D is TRBD2 (6 bases). The CDR3 loop spans 14 amino acids. Germline CDR1 reads LNHDA; CDR2 reads SQIVND (reference sequence). V was cut by 7 bases and J by 3 bases, with 13 bases left in between.

The V call is TRBV5-5, the J call TRBJ2-7, with 11 positions matching TRBD2. This CDR3 is built from 15 residues. After removal of 4 bases from V and 7 bases from J, the junction contained 10 bases not matched to a gene. Germline V gene lookup returns CDR1 SGHKS and CDR2 YYEKEE (reference sequence). CDR3 residues: CASSPRLAGPGEQYF. For the CDR3, the DNA is TGTGCCAGCAGCCCTCGACTAGCGGGACCGGGGGAGCAGTACTTC.

This chain links TRBV27 with TRBJ2-7; unclear D gene. The CDR3 is 13 residues long. V was cut by 3 bases and J by 2 bases, with 8 bases left in between. Germline CDR1 reads MNHEY; CDR2 reads SMNVEV (reference sequence). The CDR3, as DNA: TGTGCCAGCAGTTTCGCCACTCCCTACGAGCAGTACTTC. This translates into CASSFATPYEQYF.

This chain links TRBV2 with TRBJ2-3; TRBD1 is a possible D gene (6 bases). Per the germline V gene, CDR1 is SNHLY and CDR2 is FYNNEI. The V end was cut by 5 bases, the J end by 1 base, with 19 bases between. The CDR3 totals 17 residues. CDR3 coding DNA: TGTGCCAGCAGTATAAATACAGGGTTGGAACGCACAGATACGCAGTATTTT. This translates into CASSINTGLERTDTQYF.

This chain connects TRBV19 to TRBJ1-4; the D is unclear. Germline V gene sequence: CDR1 LNHDA, CDR2 SQIVND (reference sequence). V lost 6 bases and J lost 0, with 17 bases in between. The CDR3 contains 17 residues. CDR3 amino acids: CASREWRVQATNEKLFF. CDR3 coding DNA: TGTGCCAGTAGAGAATGGAGGGTACAAGCAACTAATGAAAAACTGTTTTTT.

This clone was detected only a few times. The V call is TRBV19, the J call TRBJ2-3, with 9 bases matching TRBD2. Trimming took 6 bases from V and 4 from J; bases not matched to a gene: 2. Germline V gene data show CDR1 as LNHDA and CDR2 as SQIVND (reference sequence). The CDR3 is 13 residues long. As DNA, the CDR3 is TGTGCCAGTAGGGTAGCGGGAGCAGATACGCAGTATTTT. This translates into CASRVAGADTQYF.

V gene TRBV30 combines with J gene TRBJ1-4, with a tentative D call TRBD1 (6 bases). Germline CDR1 and CDR2: GTSNPN and SVGIG (reference sequence). The CDR3 covers 13 residues. Trimming removed 4 bases from V and 8 bases from J, with 14 bases in between. Here the CDR3 reads CAWTAGAQEKLFF. The CDR3 DNA reads as TGTGCCTGGACAGCAGGGGCCCAGGAAAAACTGTTTTTT.